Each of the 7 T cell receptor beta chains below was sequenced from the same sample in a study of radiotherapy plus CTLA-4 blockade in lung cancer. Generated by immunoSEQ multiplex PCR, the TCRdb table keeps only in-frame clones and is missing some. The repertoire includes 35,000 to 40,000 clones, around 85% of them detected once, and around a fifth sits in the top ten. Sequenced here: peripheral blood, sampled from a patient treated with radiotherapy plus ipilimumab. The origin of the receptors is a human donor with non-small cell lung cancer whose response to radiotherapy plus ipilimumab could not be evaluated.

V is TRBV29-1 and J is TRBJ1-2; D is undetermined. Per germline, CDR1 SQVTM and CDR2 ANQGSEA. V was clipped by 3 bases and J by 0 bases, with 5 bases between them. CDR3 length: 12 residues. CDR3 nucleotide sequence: TGCAGCGTTGACGAGCCTAACTATGGCTACACCTTC. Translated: CSVDEPNYGYTF.

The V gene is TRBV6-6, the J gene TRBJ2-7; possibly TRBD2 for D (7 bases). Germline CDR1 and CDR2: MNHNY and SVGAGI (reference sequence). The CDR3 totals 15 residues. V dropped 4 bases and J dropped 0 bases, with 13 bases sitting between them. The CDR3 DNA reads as TGTGCCAGCAGTTCCGAGGGGGGGCGCTCCTACGAGCAGTACTTC. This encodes CASSSEGGRSYEQYF.

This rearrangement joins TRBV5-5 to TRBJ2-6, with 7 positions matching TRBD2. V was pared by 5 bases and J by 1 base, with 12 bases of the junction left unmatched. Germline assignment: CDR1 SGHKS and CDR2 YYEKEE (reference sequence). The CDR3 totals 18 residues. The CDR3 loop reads CASREAWTGGSGANVLTF. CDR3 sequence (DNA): TGTGCCAGCAGGGAGGCCTGGACGGGGGGATCTGGGGCCAACGTCCTGACTTTC.

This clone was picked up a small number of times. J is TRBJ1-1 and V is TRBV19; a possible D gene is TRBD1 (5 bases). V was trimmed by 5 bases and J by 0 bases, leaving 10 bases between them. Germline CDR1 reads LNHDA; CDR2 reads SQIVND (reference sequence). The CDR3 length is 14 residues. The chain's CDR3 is CASSWQGLNTEAFF. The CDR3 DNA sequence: TGTGCCAGTAGTTGGCAGGGCTTGAACACTGAAGCTTTCTTT.

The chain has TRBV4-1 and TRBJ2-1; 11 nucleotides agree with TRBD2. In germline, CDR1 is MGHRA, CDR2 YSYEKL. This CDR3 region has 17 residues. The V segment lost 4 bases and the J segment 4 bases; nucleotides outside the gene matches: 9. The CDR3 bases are TGCGCCAGCAGCCTTGACCTGGGACTAGCGGCATACAATGAGCAGTTCTTC. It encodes CASSLDLGLAAYNEQFF.

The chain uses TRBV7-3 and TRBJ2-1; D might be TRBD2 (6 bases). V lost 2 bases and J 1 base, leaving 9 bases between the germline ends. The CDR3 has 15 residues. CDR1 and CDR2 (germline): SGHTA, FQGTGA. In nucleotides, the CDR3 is TGTGCCAGCAGCTTAGACGGGAGTTCCTACAATGAGCAGTTCTTC. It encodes CASSLDGSSYNEQFF.

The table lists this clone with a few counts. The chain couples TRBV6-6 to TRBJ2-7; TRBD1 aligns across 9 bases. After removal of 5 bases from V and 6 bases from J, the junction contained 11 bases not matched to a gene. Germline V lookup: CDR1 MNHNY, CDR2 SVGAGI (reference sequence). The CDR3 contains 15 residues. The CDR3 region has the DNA TGTGCCAGCAGTAGCCGGGACAGGGTTTTGTCCGAGCAGTACTTC. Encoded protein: CASSSRDRVLSEQYF.